This T cell receptor beta chain emerged from a study of T cell repertoires in cytomegalovirus infection. Study background: Recently identified HLA-C-restricted CMV epitopes and well-studied HLA-B-restricted CMV epitopes were used by the study. CMV infection together with matching HLA type was indicated by public TCR beta signatures.

With respect to this clonotype: Antigen: not known.

TCRdb reanalysed the reads using MiXCR and keeps one entry per CDR3 protein. The table records about 890,000 distinct CDR3 sequences, roughly a third of them present only once. V trimming: 5 bases; J trimming: 6 bases; junction bases outside the gene matches: 5. Germline CDR1 and CDR2: LNHDA and SQIVND (reference sequence). This CDR3 comprises 15 residues. Study results and caveats: The study found HLA-C-restricted CMV-specific TCR beta clonotypes dominating the ex vivo response.

J is TRBJ1-5 and V is TRBV19, with 12 bases lining up with TRBD1. Sequenced material: cultured CD8+ T cells from PBMCs, taken from culture after CMV antigen stimulation. This clonotype originated in a human donor in good health (CMV status not recorded). Some clones in this sample may be carry-over from other donors' samples. CDR3 coding DNA: TGTGCCAGTAGTCCGGGACAGGGGGCCGCTCAGCCCCAGCATTTT. It specifies CASSPGQGAAQPQHF.